Following are 27 T cell receptor beta chains from one sample sequenced in a study of radiation and T cells in renal cell carcinoma. Clones were sequenced by immunoSEQ multiplex PCR, and TCRdb holds only the in-frame ones, with some missing. The repertoire holds about 22,000 clones, with over 70% as singletons. The time point: baseline pretreatment blood. The treatment: 15 Gy SBRT to primary tumor, nephrectomy 4 weeks later. The sample here was blood, taken from a patient whose treatment included radiotherapy and nephrectomy. Receptors originate from a man in his fifties or sixties with renal cell carcinoma.

V and J are TRBV5-8 and TRBJ1-2; a possible D gene is TRBD1 (6 bases). Germline CDR1 is SGHTS and CDR2 is YDEGEE. There are 15 residues in the CDR3. V lost 4 bases to trimming and J lost 2 bases, with 15 bases between them. CDR3 in amino acids: CASSPDLQGNYGYTF. The CDR3 DNA follows: TGTGCCAGCAGCCCCGACCTCCAGGGGAACTATGGCTACACCTTC.

The chain links TRBV7-2 to TRBJ2-2; 7 bases fit TRBD1. J was trimmed by 4 bases and V by 10 bases; bases with no gene match: 9. The CDR3 has 14 amino acids. The V gene's germline CDR1 is SGHTA and CDR2 FQGNSA. CDR3 protein: CATIRDSLTGELFF. In nucleotides, the CDR3 is TGTGCCACCATCCGGGACAGTCTCACCGGGGAGCTGTTTTTT.

The V call is TRBV7-2, the J call TRBJ2-5, with D perhaps TRBD1 or TRBD2 (6 bases each). CDR1 SGHTA and CDR2 FQGNSA come from the germline V gene. The CDR3 length is 17 residues. The V and J ends lost 5 bases and 4 bases respectively, with 23 bases between them. CDR3 amino acids: CASSRPLGGGSRETQYF. The CDR3 region has the DNA TGTGCCAGCAGCCGACCATTAGGGGGAGGATCGCGAGAGACCCAGTACTTC.

The chain couples TRBV5-6 to TRBJ2-5, with 11 bases lining up with TRBD1. V was clipped by 4 bases and J by 2 bases; unmatched bases: 4. This CDR3 region has 15 residues. Germline-derived CDR1 and CDR2 are SGHDT and YYEEEE. The CDR3 nucleotides read TGTGCCAGCAGCCGGGACAGGGGGGCACAAGAGACCCAGTACTTC. Protein sequence: CASSRDRGAQETQYF. Together with reference TRBV5-6 and TRBJ2-5, the CDR3 gives the full variable domain: DAGVTQSPTHLIKTRGQQVTLRCSPKSGHDTVSWYQQALGQGPQFIFQYYEEEERQRGNFPDRFSGHQFPNYSSELNVNALLLGDSALYLCASSRDRGAQETQYFGPGTRLLVL.

The table lists this clone with a few counts. V is TRBV5-1 and J is TRBJ2-2, with D tentatively TRBD2 (5 bases). V gave up 4 bases and J gave up 5 bases, with 15 bases separating them. CDR3 size: 15 residues. Germline V gene data show CDR1 as SGHRS and CDR2 as YFSETQ. The CDR3 DNA is TGCGCCAGCAGCCAAATAGAAAGCGGTACCGGGGAGCTGTTTTTT. Protein: CASSQIESGTGELFF. The variable domain in full, completed from reference TRBV5-1 and TRBJ2-2, reads KAGVTQTPRYLIKTRGQQVTLSCSPISGHRSVSWYQQTPGQGLQFLFEYFSETQRNKGNFPGRFSGRQFSNSRSEMNVSTLELGDSALYLCASSQIESGTGELFFGEGSRLTVL.

The CDR3 reads CASSQDPLSTEAFF. The CDR3, as DNA: TGTGCCAGCAGCCAAGATCCACTTTCGACCGAAGCTTTCTTT. The chain combines TRBV7-2 with TRBJ1-1; D is uncertain. Germline lookup yields CDR1 SGHTA and CDR2 FQGNSA. V gave up 5 bases and J gave up 8 bases, with 18 bases separating them. This CDR3 contains 14 residues.

V usage is TRBV28 and J usage is TRBJ2-2; no firm D call. Deletions cut 2 bases from V and 1 base from J, with 8 bases between. The CDR3 totals 15 residues. Germline V gives CDR1 MDHEN, CDR2 SYDVKM. The chain's CDR3 is CASSLPEKNTGELFF. The CDR3 DNA reads TGTGCCAGCAGTTTACCTGAGAAGAACACCGGGGAGCTGTTTTTT.

The chain employs TRBV5-1 and TRBJ1-1; maybe TRBD1 (5 bases). The germline V gene has CDR1 SGHRS and CDR2 YFSETQ. The CDR3 covers 15 residues. Trimming took off 0 bases at V and 1 base at J, with 10 bases between the two ends. CDR3 residues: CASSLGGGTNTEAFF. The CDR3 DNA reads as TGCGCCAGCAGCTTGGGCGGGGGGACGAACACTGAAGCTTTCTTT.

The rearrangement joins TRBV5-1 to TRBJ1-3; D not resolved. Germline CDR1 SGHRS, CDR2 YFSETQ. V was trimmed by 0 bases and J by 3 bases, leaving 13 bases between them. The CDR3 has 16 amino acids. The CDR3 coding sequence is TGCGCCAGCAGCTTGGTCCCCGGTGGGTTTGGAAACACCATATATTTT. Its translation: CASSLVPGGFGNTIYF.

This clone was seen only a few times. This chain connects TRBV5-6 to TRBJ2-3, with TRBD2 as a possible D gene (5 bases). From germline, CDR1 is SGHDT and CDR2 YYEEEE. The length of the CDR3 is 16 residues. V was cut by 0 bases and J by 1 base, with 12 bases left in between. For the CDR3, the DNA is TGTGCCAGCAGCTTGGCGGCAGCGGCCGGCACAGATACGCAGTATTTT. Its protein is CASSLAAAAGTDTQYF. Variable domain in full (rest from reference TRBV5-6 and TRBJ2-3): DAGVTQSPTHLIKTRGQQVTLRCSPKSGHDTVSWYQQALGQGPQFIFQYYEEEERQRGNFPDRFSGHQFPNYSSELNVNALLLGDSALYLCASSLAAAAGTDTQYFGPGTRLTVL.

The chain uses TRBV7-9 and TRBJ2-1, with D possibly being TRBD2 (7 bases). V lost 6 bases to trimming and J lost 10 bases, with 25 bases between them. The CDR3 is 16 residues long. CDR1 and CDR2 (germline): SEHNR, FQNEAQ (reference sequence). The DNA of the CDR3 is TGTGCCAGCAGGTCCAGAGGGGGGGCCAAGGTTGGCGAGCAGTTCTTC. This codes for CASRSRGGAKVGEQFF.

The rearrangement links TRBV6-1 to TRBJ2-1, with 7 positions matching TRBD1. V was clipped by 4 bases and J by 8 bases; unmatched bases: 8. The CDR3 extends over 14 amino acids. Germline V gene lookup returns CDR1 MNHNS and CDR2 SASEGT. CDR3 protein: CASSGDREIDEQFF. CDR3 nucleotide sequence: TGTGCCAGCAGTGGCGACAGGGAAATCGATGAGCAGTTCTTC.

The chain recombines TRBV5-1 with TRBJ2-2, with 8 bases matching TRBD1. The junction had 6 bases not matched to a gene; V was cut back by 2 bases and J by 9 bases. Germline CDR1 SGHRS, CDR2 YFSETQ. There are 14 residues in the CDR3. The CDR3 region has the DNA TGCGCCAGCAGCTTCGCCGACAGGGGCCGGGAGCTGTTTTTT. Its protein product is CASSFADRGRELFF.

The chain couples TRBV9 to TRBJ2-1; no definite D call. Trimming removed 2 bases from V and 2 bases from J, with 8 bases in between. The CDR3 has 14 amino acids. Germline CDR1 reads SGDLS; CDR2 reads YYNGEE. This CDR3 reads CASSVDGPYNEQFF. In DNA, the CDR3 is TGTGCCAGCAGCGTTGATGGGCCCTACAATGAGCAGTTCTTC. Complete variable domain (other parts from reference TRBV9 and TRBJ2-1): DSGVTQTPKHLITATGQRVTLRCSPRSGDLSVYWYQQSLDQGLQFLIQYYNGEERAKGNILERFSAQQFPDLHSELNLSSLELGDSALYFCASSVDGPYNEQFFGPGTRLTVL.

This clone came up once. The chain is built from TRBV4-1 and TRBJ2-7; D may be TRBD1 (6 bases). The CDR3 sequence is 14 residues long. Germline V lookup: CDR1 MGHRA, CDR2 YSYEKL. Trimming took off 1 base at V and 4 bases at J, with 11 bases between the two ends. CDR3 nucleotides: TGCGCCAGCAGCCAAGTTAACAGGGTATACGAGCAGTACTTC. Residues: CASSQVNRVYEQYF.

The rearrangement joins TRBV6-5 to TRBJ1-2, with TRBD1 as a possible D gene (5 bases). There are 13 residues in the CDR3. Trimming took 6 bases from V and 4 from J, leaving 12 bases between them. Germline assignment: CDR1 MNHEY and CDR2 SVGAGI. CDR3 nucleotides: TGTGCCAGCAGCCAGGCGGGGCCCTATGGCTACACCTTC. Translating gives CASSQAGPYGYTF.

This clone was seen only a few times. This rearrangement joins TRBV25-1 to TRBJ1-3; D is undetermined. Trimming pared 10 bases from V and 7 bases from J, leaving 11 bases between. The CDR3 is made up of 11 amino acids. CDR1 and CDR2 (germline): MGHDK, SYGVNS. CDR3 region: CATAIGNTIYF. DNA for the CDR3: TGTGCCACCGCCATCGGGAACACCATATATTTT. Full variable domain (remainder filled in from reference TRBV25-1 and TRBJ1-3): EADIYQTPRYLVIGTGKKITLECSQTMGHDKMYWYQQDPGMELHLIHYSYGVNSTEKGDLSSESTVSRIRTEHFPLTLESARPSHTSQYLCATAIGNTIYFGEGSWLTVV.

V gene TRBV7-2 combines with J gene TRBJ1-2; no clear D. Germline values: CDR1 SGHTA, CDR2 FQGNSA. CDR3 length: 15 amino acids. Trimming stripped 3 bases from V and 0 bases from J, with 11 bases between. The CDR3 region has the DNA TGTGCCAGCAGCTTGTTGTCCGGGGCTAACTATGGCTACACCTTC. It codes for CASSLLSGANYGYTF.

The gene calls are TRBV4-3 and TRBJ2-1; 8 positions match TRBD2. Trimming at V came to 0 bases and at J to 10 bases, leaving 11 bases not matched to a gene. Per the germline V gene, CDR1 is LGHNA and CDR2 is YSLEER. The CDR3 sequence is 16 residues long. CDR3 protein: CASSQDRGLASTEQFF. CDR3 nucleotides: TGCGCCAGCAGCCAAGATCGCGGACTAGCATCAACGGAGCAGTTCTTC.

The chain has TRBV25-1 and TRBJ2-6; 8 bases are shared with TRBD1. V dropped 3 bases and J dropped 0; count of bases not matched to a gene: 7. The CDR3 spans 18 residues. The germline V gene has CDR1 MGHDK and CDR2 SYGVNS. The CDR3 is CASSDGTGPLSGANVLTF. The CDR3 DNA follows: TGTGCCAGCAGTGATGGGACAGGCCCCCTCTCTGGGGCCAACGTCCTGACTTTC. Filled out from reference TRBV25-1 and TRBJ2-6, the complete variable domain reads EADIYQTPRYLVIGTGKKITLECSQTMGHDKMYWYQQDPGMELHLIHYSYGVNSTEKGDLSSESTVSRIRTEHFPLTLESARPSHTSQYLCASSDGTGPLSGANVLTFGAGSRLTVL.

The gene calls are TRBV7-2 and TRBJ1-6; D is unresolved. V lost 3 bases and J lost 11, with 5 bases in between. The CDR3 runs 11 residues. Germline CDR1 is SGHTA and CDR2 is FQGNSA. Written as DNA, the CDR3 is TGTGCCAGCAGCTTCGAAACACCCCTCCACTTT. Translating gives CASSFETPLHF. The entire variable domain, with the rest obtained from reference TRBV7-2 and TRBJ1-6, is as follows: GAGVSQSPSNKVTEKGKDVELRCDPISGHTALYWYRQSLGQGLEFLIYFQGNSAPDKSGLPSDRFSAERTGGSVSTLTIQRTQQEDSAVYLCASSFETPLHFGNGTRLTVT.

The rearrangement joins TRBV7-8 to TRBJ2-7; D tentatively reads TRBD1 or TRBD2 (5 bases each). Germline values: CDR1 SGHVS, CDR2 FQNEAQ. This CDR3 has 15 amino acids. The V and J ends lost 2 bases and 4 bases respectively, with 15 bases between them. The CDR3 is CASSLIMVGDYEQYF. CDR3 bases: TGTGCCAGCAGCTTAATCATGGTGGGGGATTACGAGCAGTACTTC.

The V gene is TRBV7-9, the J gene TRBJ2-4, with a weak D call TRBD2 (6 bases). The CDR3 spans 14 residues. Germline V gene lookup returns CDR1 SEHNR and CDR2 FQNEAQ (reference sequence). The V end was cut by 5 bases, the J end by 4 bases, with 12 bases between. The CDR3 DNA is TGTGCCAGCAGCGGGGGACTGGGAAAAAACATTCAGTACTTC. It translates to CASSGGLGKNIQYF. Together with reference TRBV7-9 and TRBJ2-4, the CDR3 gives the full variable domain: DTGVSQNPRHKITKRGQNVTFRCDPISEHNRLYWYRQTLGQGPEFLTYFQNEAQLEKSRLLSDRFSAERPKGSFSTLEIQRTEQGDSAMYLCASSGGLGKNIQYFGAGTRLSVL.

The chain recombines TRBV27 with TRBJ2-2, with a possible D match to TRBD1 (6 bases). Germline-derived CDR1 and CDR2 are MNHEY and SMNVEV (reference sequence). The CDR3 has 15 amino acids. Trimming pared 3 bases from V and 1 base from J, leaving 9 bases between. DNA of the CDR3: TGTGCCAGCAGTTTCAGGGGAGTGAACACCGGGGAGCTGTTTTTT. As protein: CASSFRGVNTGELFF.

This rearrangement joins TRBV19 to TRBJ2-1; the D call may be TRBD1 or TRBD2 (7 bases each). Germline CDR1 reads LNHDA; CDR2 reads SQIVND (reference sequence). Trimming took off 10 bases at V and 7 bases at J, with 23 bases between the two ends. The CDR3 covers 15 residues. CDR3 residues: CATNPQGRDWNEQFF. CDR3 coding DNA: TGTGCCACCAACCCACAGGGGAGGGACTGGAATGAGCAGTTCTTC.

The chain employs TRBV30 and TRBJ1-5; 7 positions agree with TRBD1. CDR1 is GTSNPN, CDR2 SVGIG, per germline (reference sequence). The CDR3 extends over 13 amino acids. J gave up 3 bases and V 8 bases, and 7 bases lay outside the gene matches. The CDR3 DNA reads as TGTGCCGGGGGACAGCTGAACAATCAGCCCCAGCATTTT. Protein product: CAGGQLNNQPQHF.

CDR3 in DNA: TGTGCCAGTTTCCCCCGAGGACAGGGGGTTTTTGGCTACACCTTC. Translation: CASFPRGQGVFGYTF. The J gene is TRBJ1-2, the V gene TRBV19; TRBD1 aligns across 10 bases. Germline V gene data show CDR1 as LNHDA and CDR2 as SQIVND (reference sequence). The V and J ends lost 8 bases and 7 bases, in that order; junction bases with no gene match: 13. The CDR3 loop spans 15 amino acids.